This T cell receptor (beta chain) was captured by sequencing in a study of blood T cell repertoires in COVID-19. The data were produced by immunoSEQ multiplex PCR, yet TCRdb's version contains in-frame clones alone and is incomplete. The data hold about 140,000 clones, with 60% to 80% observed a single time. This receptor was identified in a woman aged 45 to 65 with active or convalescent COVID-19. The sample comprised peripheral blood.

Here the CDR3 reads CASSRTGYDTQYF. The DNA of the CDR3 is TGTGCCAGTAGTCGGACAGGATATGATACGCAGTATTTT. This chain links TRBV19 with TRBJ2-3; 7 bases match TRBD1. Germline trimming cut 5 bases from V and 6 bases from J; bases unmatched to any gene: 5. CDR3 length equals 13 residues. The germline gives CDR1 LNHDA, CDR2 SQIVND (reference sequence). Drawing the rest from reference TRBV19 and TRBJ2-3, the complete variable domain is DGGITQSPKYLFRKEGQNVTLSCEQNLNHDAMYWYRQDPGQGLRLIYYSQIVNDFQKGDIAEGYSVSREKKESFPLTVTSAQKNPTAFYLCASSRTGYDTQYFGPGTRLTVL.